These T cell receptor beta chains were read from a single sample in a study of regulatory T cells in long-lasting Graves disease. TCRdb re-analysed the multiplex PCR reads in MiXCR, keeping a single row per CDR3 protein. This table holds about 400,000 distinct CDR3 sequences, around 20% found once. The sample here was peripheral blood mononuclear cells (PBMCs), taken when the disease was refractory, from a patient treated with antithyroid drugs. These receptors were taken from a female donor with Graves disease. CDR3s include the opening cysteine and the closing phenylalanine or tryptophan. Fields, in order: clone size, D gene, V gene, J gene, CDR3 DNA, CDR3 protein. A D gene is named only where the DNA matches it firmly. A clone size is listed for some rows: how often the clone was seen (once, few, many), or a class if it is expanded.

-	TRBD1	TRBV30	TRBJ1-5	TGTGCCTGGAGTCCGCGGAGACAGGGCCATCAGCCCCAGCATTTT	CAWSPRRQGHQPQHF
few	TRBD1	TRBV29-1	TRBJ1-3	TGCAGCGTTGATATGACAGGGGGCGCCGGAAACACCATATATTTT	CSVDMTGGAGNTIYF
many	TRBD1	TRBV27	TRBJ1-2	TGTGCCAGCAGCTCGACGGACAGGTGGGGATATGGCTACACCTTC	CASSSTDRWGYGYTF
many	-	TRBV28	TRBJ2-7	TGTGCCAGCAATCAGGGTTCCTACGAGCAGTACTTC	CASNQGSYEQYF
few	-	TRBV7-7	TRBJ2-5	TGTGCTAGCAGCTTAGCACTGGACTTCGGGGAGACCCAGTACTTC	CASSLALDFGETQYF
many	TRBD1	TRBV12-3/TRBV12-4	TRBJ2-7	TGTGCCAGCAGTTTTTGGGGACAGGGATCTTCCTACGAGCAGTACTTC	CASSFWGQGSSYEQYF
few	-	TRBV4-3	TRBJ1-5	TGCGCCAGCAGCCAAGAAATCGGCTTATATAGCAATCAGCCCCAGCATTTT	CASSQEIGLYSNQPQHF
-	-	TRBV12-3/TRBV12-4	TRBJ1-2	TGTGCCAGCAGTTCCATTAACTATGGCTACACCTTC	CASSSINYGYTF
few	-	TRBV7-9	TRBJ1-3	TGTGCCAGCAGCATATGGGACTTAAGCTCTGGAAACACCATATATTTT	CASSIWDLSSGNTIYF
-	TRBD1	TRBV19	TRBJ2-5	TGTGCCAGTAGTATAGCCAAAACGGGACAGGGGTTGGAGACCCAGTACTTC	CASSIAKTGQGLETQYF
few	-	TRBV11-1	TRBJ2-2	TGTGCCAGCCAATACAACGGGGAGCTGTTTTTT	CASQYNGELFF
few	TRBD1	TRBV20-1	TRBJ2-7	TGCAGTGCTCCTGAGGGACAGCTAAGGAACGAGCAGTACTTC	CSAPEGQLRNEQYF
-	-	TRBV20-1	TRBJ2-3	TGCAGTGCTAACGGGAGAACAGATACGCAGTATTTT	CSANGRTDTQYF
-	-	TRBV6-1	TRBJ1-1	TGTGCCAGCGGGTGGGGGGCGGACACTGAAGCTTTCTTT	CASGWGADTEAFF
-	-	TRBV12-3/TRBV12-4	TRBJ1-6	TGTGCCAGCAGAAGGGAATGGGATTCACCCCTCCACTTT	CASRREWDSPLHF
many	-	TRBV5-1	TRBJ1-4	TGCGCCAGCAGCCCCAGGAGCGGTGAAAAACTGTTTTTT	CASSPRSGEKLFF
many	TRBD1	TRBV5-1	TRBJ2-7	TGCGCCAGCAGCTGGTACGACAGGGATTACGAGCAGTACTTC	CASSWYDRDYEQYF
-	TRBD2	TRBV3-1	TRBJ2-7	TGTGCCAGCAGCCAAGTAGCGGGAGCCCTCTCCTACGAGCAGTACTTC	CASSQVAGALSYEQYF
many	-	TRBV11-2	TRBJ2-5	TGTGCCAGCAGCTTAGAGACAGTGGAGACCCAGTACTTC	CASSLETVETQYF
-	-	TRBV9	TRBJ2-7	TGTGCCAGCCGAGTCTGGGCAGGGGAGTACGAGCAGTACTTC	CASRVWAGEYEQYF
many	-	TRBV28	TRBJ2-5	TGTGCCAGCAGTTTATATGGTAGCGTGAGGAGGGGAGAGACCCAGTACTTC	CASSLYGSVRRGETQYF
-	TRBD2	TRBV5-6	TRBJ2-2	TGTGCCAGCAGCCAGACTAGCGCCGACACCGGGGAGCTGTTTTTT	CASSQTSADTGELFF
many	-	TRBV6-1	TRBJ1-1	TGTGCCAGCAGTAATCCGCCCGGACTGAACACTGAAGCTTTCTTT	CASSNPPGLNTEAFF
-	-	TRBV3-1	TRBJ1-2	TGTGCCAGCAGCCAAGACAGGGGCTGGGACTATGGCTACACCTTC	CASSQDRGWDYGYTF
many	TRBD2	TRBV12-3/TRBV12-4	TRBJ2-7	TGTGCCAGCAGTAGCACAACCTTCGGGACTAGCGGGATACGCTACGAGCAGTACTTC	CASSSTTFGTSGIRYEQYF
-	TRBD1	TRBV7-3	TRBJ2-7	TGTGCCAGCAGCCACGACAGGGGACTCCCCTCCTACGAGCAGTACTTC	CASSHDRGLPSYEQYF
many	-	TRBV30	TRBJ1-1	TGTGCCTGGTTGAGCCTGAACACTGAAGCTTTCTTT	CAWLSLNTEAFF
-	-	TRBV19	TRBJ2-7	TGTGCCAGTATAGGAGGGCCCCTCGCGTCCTACGAGCAGTACTTC	CASIGGPLASYEQYF
few	-	TRBV9	TRBJ1-1	TGTGCCAGCAGCGGTTCACAGGGAGACACTGAAGCTTTCTTT	CASSGSQGDTEAFF
many	-	TRBV20-1	TRBJ2-7	TGCAGTGCTAGTGATCGCAGGGGTCGCGACCTAAATACCTACGAGCAGTACTTC	CSASDRRGRDLNTYEQYF
many	-	TRBV7-2	TRBJ2-7	TGTGCCAGCAGCTGGCAGCCGGGGGCCGAGCAGTACTTC	CASSWQPGAEQYF
-	TRBD1	TRBV19	TRBJ1-5	TGTGCCAGTAAGGTCAGCCGGCGGGCAGGGGGAGACCCAGAGAATCAGCCCCAGCATTTT	CASKVSRRAGGDPENQPQHF
many	TRBD1	TRBV28	TRBJ2-4	TGTGCCAGCAGTCCTACTTTTTGGGACAGAAGTGACATTCAGTACTTC	CASSPTFWDRSDIQYF
-	TRBD1	TRBV6-1	TRBJ2-5	TGTGCCGGGGAGTTGACAGGGGGGCAAGAGACCCAGTACTTC	CAGELTGGQETQYF
many	-	TRBV6-2/TRBV6-3	TRBJ2-7	TGTGCCAGCAGTTACTTCGCAGGGCCGAGCTCCTACGAGCAGTACTTC	CASSYFAGPSSYEQYF
-	TRBD1	TRBV6-1	TRBJ2-7	TGTGCCAGCAGCCAATTCCTCCCCTCTACAGGGGGCGATTCGCGCGAGCAGTACTTC	CASSQFLPSTGGDSREQYF
few	-	TRBV5-1	TRBJ2-6	TGCGCCAGCAGCTTGGGGTTCGGAGCTGGGGCCAACGTCCTGACTTTC	CASSLGFGAGANVLTF
-	-	TRBV20-1	TRBJ1-1	TGCAGTGCTACCTCTAACACTGAAGCTTTCTTT	CSATSNTEAFF
many	-	TRBV12-5	TRBJ2-7	TGTGCTAGTGGAAGGCAAGTCTCAACGGGAGTGGCGTACGAGCAGTACTTC	CASGRQVSTGVAYEQYF
many	-	TRBV10-3	TRBJ1-1	TGTGCCATCAGTGAATGGACATTAGGCGCTGAAGCTTTCTTT	CAISEWTLGAEAFF
many	-	TRBV2	TRBJ1-1	TGTGCCAGCAGTGAGGCCGGGGTAGGTAAAGCTTTCTTT	CASSEAGVGKAFF
-	TRBD2	TRBV20-1	TRBJ2-7	TGCAGTGTAAGGACTAGCGGGACCTACGAGCAGTACTTC	CSVRTSGTYEQYF
-	TRBD2	TRBV20-1	TRBJ2-5	TGCAGTGCTGTCACTAGCGGGAGGGCCGGGGAGACCCAGTACTTC	CSAVTSGRAGETQYF
-	TRBD2	TRBV12-3/TRBV12-4	TRBJ2-7	TGTGCCAGCAGAGCTAGCGGGAGGGTCTACGAGCAGTACTTC	CASRASGRVYEQYF
few	-	TRBV20-1	TRBJ2-5	TGCAGTGCTTTGGGGTTGGAGACCCAGTACTTC	CSALGLETQYF
-	-	TRBV7-2	TRBJ2-6	TGTGCCAGCAGCTTACGGTCGGGGTTCCTCTCTGGGGCCAACGTCCTGACTTTC	CASSLRSGFLSGANVLTF
few	-	TRBV6-1	TRBJ1-6	TGTGCCAGCAGTCCACAGGTTTCACCCCTCCACTTT	CASSPQVSPLHF
-	-	TRBV14	TRBJ2-5	TGTGCCAGCAGCCAAGGGCCGGGACCAAGGGAGACCCAGTACTTC	CASSQGPGPRETQYF
few	-	TRBV7-9	TRBJ2-2	TGTGCCAGCAGCTCTTGGACAGCCGCGAACACCGGGGAGCTGTTTTTT	CASSSWTAANTGELFF
many	TRBD1	TRBV20-1	TRBJ2-5	TGCAGTGCTAGCGGACAGGGGGGATTCCAAGAGACCCAGTACTTC	CSASGQGGFQETQYF
-	-	TRBV5-1	TRBJ2-6	TGCGCCAGCAGCGTGGGCCAGGGGGGCTCTGGGGCCAACGTCCTGACTTTC	CASSVGQGGSGANVLTF
-	-	TRBV3-1	TRBJ2-3	TGTGCCAGCAGCCAAGAGAAGGACGAGAATACGCAGTATTTT	CASSQEKDENTQYF
many	-	TRBV28	TRBJ1-5	TGTGCCAGCAGTTTAGGGGGGACGAACTTACCCCAGCATTTT	CASSLGGTNLPQHF
many	TRBD2	TRBV10-2	TRBJ2-7	TGCGCCAGCAGTTCCCCGCCTAGCGGGAGGACCGAGCAGTACTTC	CASSSPPSGRTEQYF
-	-	TRBV19	TRBJ1-5	TGTGCCAGTAGTATAGTTTCAGAGACGTGGAGTCAGCCCCAGCATTTT	CASSIVSETWSQPQHF
many	-	TRBV20-1	TRBJ2-5	TGCAGTGCTAGCAAGGGACTCTGGGTAAACCAAGAGACCCAGTACTTC	CSASKGLWVNQETQYF
few	-	TRBV19	TRBJ2-6	TGTGCCAGTAGTAAGCTTAGGGGCCCTGGGGCCAACGTCCTGACTTTC	CASSKLRGPGANVLTF
few	-	TRBV20-1	TRBJ1-1	TGCAGTGCTAGTCGCCGCCCGGGGGACACTGAAGCTTTCTTT	CSASRRPGDTEAFF
few	-	TRBV6-1	TRBJ2-7	TGTGCCAGCAGTAGAGGGGTAATTCCCTACGAGCAGTACTTC	CASSRGVIPYEQYF
-	-	TRBV6-2/TRBV6-3	TRBJ2-1	TGTGCCAGCAGTTACAGATCGATGCCCCGGAATGAGCAGTTCTTC	CASSYRSMPRNEQFF